Listed here is a single T cell receptor (beta chain). What it binds is not known. The CDR3 length is 11 residues. Trimming removed 5 bases at V and 6 bases at J, with 10 bases between. Per germline, CDR1 GTSNPN and CDR2 SVGIG (reference sequence). Treatment defined: oral pan-JAK inhibitor, 5-10 mg twice daily. The data stem from a study of CD8+ T cells in alopecia areata. Study-level background: Administration of oral tofacitinib to treated patients was at 5 to 10 mg twice daily. The study's findings and limits: Especially in alopecia totalis/universalis, lesional scalp showed greater clonality than normal scalp did. A great number of expanded lesional clones endured in scalp and blood during tofacitinib.

cDNA serving as the sequencing template came from extracted, reverse transcribed RNA. Produced via immunoSEQ multiplex PCR; TCRdb's table is partial and in-frame only. The sample has 110,000 or so clones; approximately 52% are singletons. This clonotype was sampled from a human donor with alopecia areata. The material was CD8+ T cells sorted from blood, obtained at week 4, from a patient treated with tofacitinib. The rearrangement joins TRBV30 to TRBJ1-1; D is uncertain. CDR3 amino acids: CAWGNGPEAFF. CDR3 coding DNA: TGTGCCTGGGGTAATGGCCCTGAAGCTTTCTTT.